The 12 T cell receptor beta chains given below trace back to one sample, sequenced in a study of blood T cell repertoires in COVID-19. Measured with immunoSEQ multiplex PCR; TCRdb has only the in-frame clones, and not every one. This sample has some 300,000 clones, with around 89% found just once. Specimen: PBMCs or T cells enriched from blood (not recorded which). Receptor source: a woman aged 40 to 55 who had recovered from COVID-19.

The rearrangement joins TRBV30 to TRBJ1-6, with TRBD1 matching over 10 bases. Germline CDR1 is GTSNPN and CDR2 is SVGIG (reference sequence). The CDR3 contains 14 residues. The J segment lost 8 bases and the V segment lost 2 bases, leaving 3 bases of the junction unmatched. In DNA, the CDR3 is TGTGCCTGGAGTATAGGGACAGGGGATTCACCCCTCCACTTT. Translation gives CAWSIGTGDSPLHF.

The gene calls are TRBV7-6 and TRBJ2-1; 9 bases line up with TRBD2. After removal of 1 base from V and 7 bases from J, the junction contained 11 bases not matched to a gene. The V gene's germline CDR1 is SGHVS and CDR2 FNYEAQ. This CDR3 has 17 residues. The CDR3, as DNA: TGTGCCAGCAGCTTAGATTTGGCTAGCGGGATTCGAAATGAGCAGTTCTTC. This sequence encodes CASSLDLASGIRNEQFF.

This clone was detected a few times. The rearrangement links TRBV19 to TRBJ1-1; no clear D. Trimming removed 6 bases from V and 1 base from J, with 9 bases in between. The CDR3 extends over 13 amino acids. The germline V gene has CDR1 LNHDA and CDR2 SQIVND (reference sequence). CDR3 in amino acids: CASSFTENTEAFF. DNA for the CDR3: TGTGCCAGTAGCTTCACAGAGAACACTGAAGCTTTCTTT. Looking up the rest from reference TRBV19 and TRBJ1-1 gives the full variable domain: DGGITQSPKYLFRKEGQNVTLSCEQNLNHDAMYWYRQDPGQGLRLIYYSQIVNDFQKGDIAEGYSVSREKKESFPLTVTSAQKNPTAFYLCASSFTENTEAFFGQGTRLTVV.

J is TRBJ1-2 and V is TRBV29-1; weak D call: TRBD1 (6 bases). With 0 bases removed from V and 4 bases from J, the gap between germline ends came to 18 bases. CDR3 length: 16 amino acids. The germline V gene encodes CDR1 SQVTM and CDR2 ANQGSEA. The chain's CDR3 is CSVEDVPGGASYGYTF. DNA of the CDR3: TGCAGCGTTGAAGACGTCCCTGGGGGGGCAAGCTATGGCTACACCTTC.

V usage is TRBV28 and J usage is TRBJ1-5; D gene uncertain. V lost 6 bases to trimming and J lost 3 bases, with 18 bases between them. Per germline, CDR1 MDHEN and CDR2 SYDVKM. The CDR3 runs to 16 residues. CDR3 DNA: TGTGCCAGCAGCCCTAAACAGCCAATTCTCAATCAGCCCCAGCATTTT. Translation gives CASSPKQPILNQPQHF.

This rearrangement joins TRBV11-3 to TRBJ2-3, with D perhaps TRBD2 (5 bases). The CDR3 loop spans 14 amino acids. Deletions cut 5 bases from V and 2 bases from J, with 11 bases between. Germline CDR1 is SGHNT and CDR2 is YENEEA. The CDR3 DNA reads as TGTGCCAGCAGCCTACTGGACTTCACAGATACGCAGTATTTT. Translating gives CASSLLDFTDTQYF.

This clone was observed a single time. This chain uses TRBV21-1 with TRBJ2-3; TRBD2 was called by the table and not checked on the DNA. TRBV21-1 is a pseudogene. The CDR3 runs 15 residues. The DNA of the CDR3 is TGTGCCAGCAGCAAAGGGGGGGTTTATCTGGATACGCAGTATTTT. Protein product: CASSKGGVYLDTQYF.

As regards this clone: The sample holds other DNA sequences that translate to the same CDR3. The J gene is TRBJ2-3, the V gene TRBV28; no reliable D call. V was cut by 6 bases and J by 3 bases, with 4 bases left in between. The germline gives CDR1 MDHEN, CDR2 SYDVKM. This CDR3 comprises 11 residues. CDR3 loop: CASRETDTQYF. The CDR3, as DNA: TGTGCCAGCAGAGAGACAGATACGCAGTATTTT.

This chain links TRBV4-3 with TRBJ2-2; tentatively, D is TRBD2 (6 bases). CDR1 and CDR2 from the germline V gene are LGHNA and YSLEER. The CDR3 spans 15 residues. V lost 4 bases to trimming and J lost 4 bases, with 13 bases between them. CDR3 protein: CASSLYPGGTGELFF. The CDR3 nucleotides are TGCGCCAGCAGCCTTTACCCCGGGGGCACCGGGGAGCTGTTTTTT.

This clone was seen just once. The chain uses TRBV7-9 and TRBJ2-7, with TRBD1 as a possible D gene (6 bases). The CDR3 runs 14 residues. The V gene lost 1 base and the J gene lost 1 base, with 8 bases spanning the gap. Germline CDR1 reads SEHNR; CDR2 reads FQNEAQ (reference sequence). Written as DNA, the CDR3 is TGTGCCAGCAGCTTAGGACAGGAGTCCTACGAGCAGTACTTC. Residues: CASSLGQESYEQYF. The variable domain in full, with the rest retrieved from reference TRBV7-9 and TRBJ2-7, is DTGVSQNPRHKITKRGQNVTFRCDPISEHNRLYWYRQTLGQGPEFLTYFQNEAQLEKSRLLSDRFSAERPKGSFSTLEIQRTEQGDSAMYLCASSLGQESYEQYFGPGTRLTVT.

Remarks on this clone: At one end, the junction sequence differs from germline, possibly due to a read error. The CDR3 nucleotides are TGTGCCAGCAGCCAAAGGGGCGTCATCGCCTTC. Its translation is CASSQRGVIAF. The gene calls are TRBV3-1 (or the pseudogene TRBV3-2) and TRBJ1-2, with a weak D call TRBD1 (5 bases). This CDR3 contains 11 residues. From germline, CDR1 is LGHDT and CDR2 YNNKEL (reference sequence).

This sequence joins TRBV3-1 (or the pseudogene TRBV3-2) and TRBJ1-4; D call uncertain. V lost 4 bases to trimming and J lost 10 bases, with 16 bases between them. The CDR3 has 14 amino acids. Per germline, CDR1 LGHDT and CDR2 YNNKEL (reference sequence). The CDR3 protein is CASSLEALAGKLFF. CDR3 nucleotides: TGTGCCAGCAGCCTAGAAGCTCTAGCGGGAAAACTGTTTTTT.